The 30 T cell receptor beta chains reported below all come from one sample, sequenced in a study of neurological immune-mediated disorders. TCRdb re-analysed the 5' RACE reads in MiXCR, keeping a single row per CDR3 protein. The sample includes 32,000 or so distinct CDR3 sequences, roughly an eighth of them seen just once. Sequenced: PBMCs. The receptors shown here come from a woman aged 55 to 70 in good health.

This clonotype was observed many times. The chain links TRBV6-4 to TRBJ2-1; D may match TRBD1 or TRBD2 (5 bases each). This CDR3 has 14 residues. Germline-derived CDR1 and CDR2 are MRHNA and SNTAGT. V was pared by 0 bases and J by 9 bases, with 12 bases between. The DNA for the CDR3 is TGTGCCAGCAGTGACTCGAGTCGTGGGGGTGAGCAGTTCTTC. Residues: CASSDSSRGGEQFF.

This clonotype was counted many times. This sequence joins TRBV7-2 and TRBJ1-1; TRBD1 aligns across 9 bases. In germline, CDR1 is SGHTA, CDR2 FQGNSA. V shed 3 bases, J shed 1 base, and the junction held 3 bases outside the gene matches. This CDR3 spans 15 amino acids. The CDR3 coding sequence is TGTGCCAGCAGCTTGAGACAGGGGGAGAACACTGAAGCTTTCTTT. This codes for CASSLRQGENTEAFF.

This clonotype was counted ten times or more. V is TRBV20-1 and J is TRBJ2-4, with 11 bases aligning to TRBD2. From germline, CDR1 is DFQATT and CDR2 SNEGSKA (reference sequence). The J segment lost 1 base and the V segment lost 5 bases, leaving 10 bases of the junction unmatched. The CDR3 contains 17 residues. In nucleotides, the CDR3 is TGCAGTGCTCCCAGTAGCGGGGGGGCCTGGGCCAAAAACATTCAGTACTTC. It codes for CSAPSSGGAWAKNIQYF.

This rearrangement joins TRBV10-3 to TRBJ2-1; TRBD2 aligns across 10 bases. V was clipped by 2 bases and J by 5 bases; unmatched bases: 12. Germline values: CDR1 ENHRY, CDR2 SYGVKD. CDR3 length: 18 residues. The CDR3 is CAISEDISWTSGNNEQFF. The CDR3 DNA reads as TGTGCCATCAGTGAGGACATCTCCTGGACTAGCGGCAACAATGAGCAGTTCTTC.

This clonotype was counted ten times or more. This sequence joins TRBV27 and TRBJ2-5; D remains unclear. CDR3 length: 13 residues. V was trimmed by 3 bases and J by 2 bases, leaving 7 bases between them. The germline V gene encodes CDR1 MNHEY and CDR2 SMNVEV (reference sequence). The CDR3: CASSLRQQETQYF. The CDR3 DNA follows: TGTGCCAGCAGTTTGCGGCAGCAAGAGACCCAGTACTTC.

In its sample, this clonotype was seen many times. The chain combines TRBV20-1 with TRBJ2-5; 7 positions match TRBD2. This CDR3 is built from 11 residues. V lost 6 bases and J lost 9; bases outside the gene matches: 7. Looked up from germline, CDR1 is DFQATT and CDR2 is SNEGSKA (reference sequence). CDR3 protein: CSALGGGAQYF. DNA for the CDR3: TGCAGTGCCCTGGGGGGAGGGGCCCAGTACTTC.

At least ten counts were recorded for this clonotype. V gene TRBV2 combines with J gene TRBJ2-7, with TRBD2 matching 8 bases. Germline V CDR1 and CDR2: SNHLY, FYNNEI. CDR3 size: 15 residues. V lost 4 bases, J lost 2 bases, and 7 bases stayed unmatched. The CDR3 region has the DNA TGTGCCAGCAGTGCACCGGGGGGGAACACCTACGAGCAGTACTTC. It translates to CASSAPGGNTYEQYF.

This clonotype has at least ten counts. The chain carries TRBV5-8 and TRBJ2-3; no definite D call. The V and J ends lost 4 bases and 2 bases respectively, with 5 bases between them. Germline assignment: CDR1 SGHTS and CDR2 YDEGEE. CDR3 length: 12 amino acids. For the CDR3, the DNA is TGTGCCAGCAGCCACCCCACAGATACGCAGTATTTT. Its translation is CASSHPTDTQYF.

This clonotype was observed at least ten times. The chain is built from TRBV20-1 and TRBJ2-3, with TRBD2 as a possible D gene (6 bases). There are 15 residues in the CDR3. Germline values: CDR1 DFQATT, CDR2 SNEGSKA (reference sequence). Deletions cut 0 bases from V and 0 bases from J, with 10 bases between. CDR3 sequence (DNA): TGCAGTGCTAGAGAAGGGACTGCTAGCACAGATACGCAGTATTTT. Translated, it gives CSAREGTASTDTQYF.

This clonotype occurred many times. The rearrangement joins TRBV4-2 to TRBJ1-5, with D perhaps matching TRBD1 (6 bases). The CDR3 has 16 residues. V was cut by 8 bases and J by 2 bases, with 19 bases left in between. The V gene's germline CDR1 is LGHNA and CDR2 YNFKEQ. This chain's CDR3 is CASDPRGGSGNQPQHF. Here the CDR3 DNA reads TGTGCCAGCGACCCTAGAGGGGGGAGCGGCAATCAGCCCCAGCATTTT.

This clonotype was counted many times. The chain carries TRBV3-1 and TRBJ1-1; tentative D call: TRBD1 (6 bases). V lost 1 base to trimming and J lost 10 bases, with 10 bases between them. The CDR3 length is 12 residues. Germline assignment: CDR1 LGHDT and CDR2 YNNKEL (reference sequence). CDR3 bases: TGTGCCAGCAGCCAAGGGGACATAGCAGCTTTCTTT. Amino acid sequence: CASSQGDIAAFF.

There are many counts of this clonotype. The V gene is TRBV7-9, the J gene TRBJ2-7; the match to TRBD1 covers 10 bases. Germline CDR1 reads SEHNR; CDR2 reads FQNEAQ (reference sequence). The V segment lost 5 bases and the J segment 3 bases; nucleotides outside the gene matches: 10. This CDR3 is built from 16 residues. CDR3 sequence reads: CASSQITTGGSYEQYF. The CDR3 DNA reads as TGTGCCAGCAGCCAAATCACGACAGGGGGCAGCTACGAGCAGTACTTC.

This clonotype was observed many times. The V and J genes are TRBV12-3 or TRBV12-4 and TRBJ1-2; D perhaps matches TRBD1 (5 bases). This CDR3 has 18 amino acids. Trimming shortened V by 1 base and J by 8 bases, and 26 bases separated the two germline ends. This CDR3 reads CASSLEVGLGGQGGGYTF. For the CDR3, the DNA is TGTGCCAGCAGTTTAGAAGTCGGCTTGGGTGGGCAGGGAGGCGGCTACACCTTC.

This clonotype was seen ten or more times. The chain joins TRBV5-1 to TRBJ2-5, with 8 nucleotides matching TRBD1. The germline V gene encodes CDR1 SGHRS and CDR2 YFSETQ. The CDR3 has 15 amino acids. V was pared by 5 bases and J by 4 bases, with 10 bases of the junction left unmatched. The CDR3 DNA sequence: TGCGCCAGCAGTAACCCGCAGGGGGCGGGAGAGACCCAGTACTTC. Translated, it gives CASSNPQGAGETQYF.

This clonotype was recorded at least ten times. This chain joins TRBV15 and TRBJ2-6; D gene unclear. This CDR3 comprises 15 residues. V was clipped by 1 base and J by 4 bases, with 8 bases between them. The germline V gene has CDR1 LNHNV and CDR2 YYDKDF (reference sequence). CDR3 nucleotide sequence: TGTGCCACCAGCAGAGGCCCTGCGGGGGCCAACGTCCTGACTTTC. As protein: CATSRGPAGANVLTF. The full variable domain, completed using reference TRBV15 and TRBJ2-6, is DAMVIQNPRYQVTQFGKPVTLSCSQTLNHNVMYWYQQKSSQAPKLLFHYYDKDFNNEADTPDNFQSRRPNTSFCFLDIRSPGLGDTAMYLCATSRGPAGANVLTFGAGSRLTVL.

This clonotype was seen many times. The rearrangement uses TRBV20-1 and TRBJ2-6; D is unresolved. Trimming left V 5 bases short and J 2 bases short, with 7 bases between. The CDR3 spans 13 residues. From germline, CDR1 is DFQATT and CDR2 SNEGSKA (reference sequence). The chain's CDR3 is CSAFNPGANVLTF. The DNA for the CDR3 is TGCAGTGCTTTCAATCCTGGGGCCAACGTCCTGACTTTC.

This clonotype was detected many times. The J gene is TRBJ1-5, the V gene TRBV5-1; 12 bases are shared with TRBD1. Germline CDR1 SGHRS, CDR2 YFSETQ. CDR3 size: 18 residues. The junction had 9 bases not matched to a gene; V was cut back by 4 bases and J by 1 base. CDR3 sequence: CASSPGTGGAGSNQPQHF. The CDR3 nucleotides are TGCGCCAGCAGCCCGGGGACAGGGGGCGCCGGAAGCAATCAGCCCCAGCATTTT. The entire variable domain, with the rest obtained from reference TRBV5-1 and TRBJ1-5, is as follows: KAGVTQTPRYLIKTRGQQVTLSCSPISGHRSVSWYQQTPGQGLQFLFEYFSETQRNKGNFPGRFSGRQFSNSRSEMNVSTLELGDSALYLCASSPGTGGAGSNQPQHFGDGTRLSIL.

This clonotype was recorded many times. The chain uses TRBV6-2 or TRBV6-3 and TRBJ2-4, with 9 bases matching TRBD2. V gave up 2 bases and J gave up 2 bases; unmatched junction bases: 1. CDR1 is MNHEY and CDR2 is SVGEGT in the germline V gene. This CDR3 comprises 15 residues. In nucleotides, the CDR3 is TGTGCCAGCAGTTACGCGGGGGGGACCAAAAACATTCAGTACTTC. Protein sequence: CASSYAGGTKNIQYF.

There are many counts of this clonotype. This CDR3 is CASSARSTGLTDTQYF. The CDR3 bases are TGTGCCAGCAGCGCGAGATCAACAGGGTTGACGGATACGCAGTATTTT. J is TRBJ2-3 and V is TRBV7-9; D is possibly TRBD1 (6 bases). The CDR3 is 16 amino acids. From germline, CDR1 is SEHNR and CDR2 FQNEAQ (reference sequence). Trimming stripped 5 bases from V and 6 bases from J, with 21 bases between. Drawing the rest from reference TRBV7-9 and TRBJ2-3, the complete variable domain is DTGVSQNPRHKITKRGQNVTFRCDPISEHNRLYWYRQTLGQGPEFLTYFQNEAQLEKSRLLSDRFSAERPKGSFSTLEIQRTEQGDSAMYLCASSARSTGLTDTQYFGPGTRLTVL.

This clonotype was recorded many times. This sequence joins TRBV18 and TRBJ1-2; D is possibly TRBD1 (5 bases). The CDR3 is 15 residues long. CDR1 and CDR2 from the germline V gene are KGHSH and LQKENI. V was shortened by 3 bases and J by 7 bases, with 18 bases between the two germline ends. This chain's CDR3 is CASSPGTVASGGYTF. The CDR3, as DNA: TGTGCCAGCTCACCTGGGACCGTTGCTTCCGGTGGCTACACCTTC.

This clonotype was seen repeatedly, ten times or more. The chain recombines TRBV20-1 with TRBJ2-3; 12 bases map to TRBD2. CDR1 and CDR2 from the germline V gene are DFQATT and SNEGSKA (reference sequence). Unmatched junction bases numbered 13, after V lost 5 bases and J lost 4 bases. This CDR3 has 17 amino acids. The DNA for the CDR3 is TGCAGTGCTGACGCGAATCTAGCGGGGGGGAGGCCAGATACGCAGTATTTT. Translating it yields CSADANLAGGRPDTQYF.

This clonotype was seen many times. The genes are TRBV5-1 and TRBJ2-5, with 7 bases identical to TRBD2. The germline V gene encodes CDR1 SGHRS and CDR2 YFSETQ. The CDR3 runs 15 residues. The V gene end was trimmed by 4 bases and the J gene end by 1 base; junction bases not matched to a gene: 7. In DNA form, the CDR3 reads TGCGCCAGCAGCGTACCGGGACTACCCCAAGAGACCCAGTACTTC. Translating gives CASSVPGLPQETQYF.

This clonotype has a single count. It may be a read error: a sequence one base away is much more abundant. The CDR3 loop is CSTSTGTRETQYF. CDR3 nucleotide sequence: TGCAGTACTTCGACAGGGACCCGAGAGACCCAGTACTTC. The genes are TRBV20-1 and TRBJ2-5, with 7 bases fitting TRBD1. Per germline, CDR1 DFQATT and CDR2 SNEGSKA (reference sequence). The CDR3 is 13 residues long. V was clipped by 8 bases and J by 4 bases; unmatched bases: 10.

This clonotype was counted at least ten times. V is TRBV9 and J is TRBJ1-2; D possibly corresponds to TRBD1 (5 bases). V was trimmed by 0 bases and J by 7 bases, leaving 10 bases between them. There are 13 residues in the CDR3. CDR1 SGDLS and CDR2 YYNGEE come from the germline V gene. CDR3 protein: CASSVGPDTGYTF. DNA of the CDR3: TGTGCCAGCAGCGTAGGCCCGGACACTGGCTACACCTTC. Using reference TRBV9 and TRBJ1-2 for the parts outside the CDR3, the full variable domain is DSGVTQTPKHLITATGQRVTLRCSPRSGDLSVYWYQQSLDQGLQFLIQYYNGEERAKGNILERFSAQQFPDLHSELNLSSLELGDSALYFCASSVGPDTGYTFGSGTRLTVV.

The J gene is TRBJ1-4, the V gene TRBV5-1, with 12 bases matching TRBD1. The ends lost 5 bases at V and 7 bases at J; junction bases unmatched: 9. This CDR3 has 16 amino acids. CDR1 SGHRS and CDR2 YFSETQ come from the germline V gene. This chain's CDR3 is CASSPGQGARVEKLFF. Written as DNA, the CDR3 is TGCGCCAGCAGTCCGGGACAGGGGGCGCGGGTTGAAAAACTGTTTTTT.

Ten or more counts support this clonotype. The chain has TRBV12-3 or TRBV12-4 and TRBJ1-2; the D is unclear. V lost 3 bases and J 7 bases, leaving 12 bases between the germline ends. The length of the CDR3 is 13 residues. The chain's CDR3 is CASSLIEKRGYTF. In DNA form, the CDR3 reads TGTGCCAGCAGTTTGATCGAAAAGCGTGGCTACACCTTC.

This clonotype was recorded many times. V is TRBV7-2 and J is TRBJ1-2; D may be TRBD1 (5 bases). Germline values: CDR1 SGHTA, CDR2 FQGNSA. The V end lost 2 bases, the J end lost 4 bases, and 23 bases lay between the germline ends. The length of the CDR3 is 18 residues. CDR3 nucleotides: TGTGCCAGCAGCTTACCATCAACCGGGGCTTATAGAGGCTATGGCTACACCTTC. Residues: CASSLPSTGAYRGYGYTF.

J is TRBJ1-1 and V is TRBV7-2; 7 bases line up with TRBD1. Trimming cost V 6 bases and J 4 bases; bases outside gene matches: 8. The CDR3 is 14 amino acids. Germline-derived CDR1 and CDR2 are SGHTA and FQGNSA. The CDR3 is CASSQGGLSTEAFF. The CDR3 bases are TGTGCCAGCAGTCAGGGGGGCCTCAGCACTGAAGCTTTCTTT.

The sample holds many counts of this clonotype. The chain uses TRBV20-1 and TRBJ2-7; D possibly corresponds to TRBD2 (5 bases). CDR3 length: 12 residues. V was shortened by 7 bases and J by 6 bases, with 16 bases between the two germline ends. Germline V gene sequence: CDR1 DFQATT, CDR2 SNEGSKA (reference sequence). CDR3 nucleotide sequence: TGCAGTGTTCGGGGTCAGTTAAGCGAGCAGTACTTC. Its translation: CSVRGQLSEQYF.

Notes on this clonotype: This sequence may be a read error, since a much larger clone differs from it by one base. This chain uses TRBV5-1 with TRBJ2-3, with 9 bases that match TRBD1. Germline V gene sequence: CDR1 SGHRS, CDR2 YFSETQ. There are 14 residues in the CDR3. CDR3 sequence reads: CANSFGQGIDTQYF. The DNA of the CDR3 is TGCGCCAACAGCTTCGGACAGGGGATAGATACGCAGTATTTT.